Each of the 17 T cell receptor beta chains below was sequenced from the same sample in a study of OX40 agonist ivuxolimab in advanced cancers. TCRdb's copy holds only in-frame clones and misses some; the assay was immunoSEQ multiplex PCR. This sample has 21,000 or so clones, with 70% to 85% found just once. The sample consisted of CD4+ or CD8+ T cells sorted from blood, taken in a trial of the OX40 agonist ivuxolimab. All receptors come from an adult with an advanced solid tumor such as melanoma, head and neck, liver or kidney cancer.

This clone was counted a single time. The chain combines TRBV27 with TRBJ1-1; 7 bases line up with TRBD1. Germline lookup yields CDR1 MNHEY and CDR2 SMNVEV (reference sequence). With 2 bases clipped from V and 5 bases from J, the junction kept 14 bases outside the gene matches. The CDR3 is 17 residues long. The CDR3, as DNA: TGTGCCAGCAGTTTAAGAGCCACGGACAGGTTGGGAACTGAAGCTTTCTTT. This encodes CASSLRATDRLGTEAFF.

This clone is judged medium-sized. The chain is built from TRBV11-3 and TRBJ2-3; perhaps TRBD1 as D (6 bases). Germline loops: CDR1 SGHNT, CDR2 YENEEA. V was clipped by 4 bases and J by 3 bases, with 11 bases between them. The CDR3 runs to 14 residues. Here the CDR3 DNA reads TGTGCCAGCAGCTCTCAGGGGATAACAGATACGCAGTATTTT. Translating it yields CASSSQGITDTQYF.

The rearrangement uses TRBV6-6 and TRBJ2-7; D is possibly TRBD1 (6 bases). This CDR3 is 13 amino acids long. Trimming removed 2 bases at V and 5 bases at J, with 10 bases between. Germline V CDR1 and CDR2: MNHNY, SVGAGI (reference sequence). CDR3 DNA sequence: TGTGCCAGCAGTTACGCCAGGGGAAACGAGCAGTACTTC. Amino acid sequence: CASSYARGNEQYF.

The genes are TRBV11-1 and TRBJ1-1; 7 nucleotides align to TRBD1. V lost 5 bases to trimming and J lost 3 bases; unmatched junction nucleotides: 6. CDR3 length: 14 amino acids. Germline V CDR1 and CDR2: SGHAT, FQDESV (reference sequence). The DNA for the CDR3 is TGTGCCAGCAGCCCTATACAGGGGTACACTGAAGCTTTCTTT. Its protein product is CASSPIQGYTEAFF.

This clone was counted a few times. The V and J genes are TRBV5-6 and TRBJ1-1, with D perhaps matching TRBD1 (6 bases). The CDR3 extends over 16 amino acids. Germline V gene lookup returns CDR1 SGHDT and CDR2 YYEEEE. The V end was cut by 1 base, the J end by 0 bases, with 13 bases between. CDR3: CASSLPGQRMNTEAFF. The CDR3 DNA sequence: TGTGCCAGCAGCTTGCCCGGACAGAGAATGAACACTGAAGCTTTCTTT.

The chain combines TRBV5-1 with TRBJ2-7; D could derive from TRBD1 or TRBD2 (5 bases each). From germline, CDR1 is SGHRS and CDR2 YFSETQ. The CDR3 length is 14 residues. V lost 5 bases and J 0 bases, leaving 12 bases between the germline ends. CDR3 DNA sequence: TGCGCCAGCAGGCTCGGGGCCCGCTCCTACGAGCAGTACTTC. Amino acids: CASRLGARSYEQYF.

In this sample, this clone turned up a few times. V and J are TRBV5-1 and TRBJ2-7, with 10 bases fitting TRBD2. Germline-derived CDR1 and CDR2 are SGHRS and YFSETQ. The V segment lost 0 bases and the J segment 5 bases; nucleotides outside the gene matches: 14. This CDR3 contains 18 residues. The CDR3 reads CASSLAGAGGPGFHEQYF. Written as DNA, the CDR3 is TGCGCCAGCAGCTTGGCCGGAGCGGGAGGGCCTGGGTTCCACGAGCAGTACTTC.

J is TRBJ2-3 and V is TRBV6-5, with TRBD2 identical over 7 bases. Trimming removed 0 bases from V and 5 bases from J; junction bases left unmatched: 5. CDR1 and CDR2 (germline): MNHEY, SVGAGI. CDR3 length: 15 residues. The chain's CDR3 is CASSYSGGRGDTQYF. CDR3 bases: TGTGCCAGCAGTTACTCCGGGGGGAGAGGAGATACGCAGTATTTT.

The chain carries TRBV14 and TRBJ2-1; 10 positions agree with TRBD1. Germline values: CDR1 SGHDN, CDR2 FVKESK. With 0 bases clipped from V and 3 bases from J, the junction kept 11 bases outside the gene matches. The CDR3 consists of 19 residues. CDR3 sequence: CASSQDAWEGQGLYNEQFF. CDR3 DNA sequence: TGTGCCAGCAGCCAAGACGCTTGGGAGGGACAGGGGCTCTACAATGAGCAGTTCTTC.

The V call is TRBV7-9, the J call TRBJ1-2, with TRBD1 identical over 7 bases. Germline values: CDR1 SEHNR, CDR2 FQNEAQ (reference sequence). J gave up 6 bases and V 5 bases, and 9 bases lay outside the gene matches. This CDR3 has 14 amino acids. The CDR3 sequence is CASSTEGAGNGYTF. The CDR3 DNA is TGTGCCAGCAGCACTGAGGGGGCGGGGAATGGCTACACCTTC.

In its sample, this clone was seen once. In DNA form, the CDR3 reads TGCGCCAGCAGTCAACCAGACAGCCCGAACACCGGGGAGCTGTTTTTT. This codes for CASSQPDSPNTGELFF. The chain employs TRBV23-1 and TRBJ2-2, with TRBD1 as a possible D gene (5 bases). TRBV23-1 is annotated as an ORF whose role is uncertain. V was cut by 2 bases and J by 0 bases, with 10 bases left in between. This CDR3 contains 16 residues.

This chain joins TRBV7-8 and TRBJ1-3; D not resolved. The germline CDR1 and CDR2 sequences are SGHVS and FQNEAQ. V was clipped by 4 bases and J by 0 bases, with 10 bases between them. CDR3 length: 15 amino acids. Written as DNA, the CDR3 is TGTGCCAGCAGCTCGACTGGCCCCTCTGGAAACACCATATATTTT. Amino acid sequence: CASSSTGPSGNTIYF. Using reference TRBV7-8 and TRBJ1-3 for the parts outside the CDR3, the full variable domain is GAGVSQSPRYKVAKRGQDVALRCDPISGHVSLFWYQQALGQGPEFLTYFQNEAQLDKSGLPSDRFFAERPEGSVSTLKIQRTQQEDSAVYLCASSSTGPSGNTIYFGEGSWLTVV.

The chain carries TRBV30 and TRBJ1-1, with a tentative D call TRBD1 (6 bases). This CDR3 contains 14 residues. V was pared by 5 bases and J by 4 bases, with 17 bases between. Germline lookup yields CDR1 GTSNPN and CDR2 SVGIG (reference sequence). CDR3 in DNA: TGTGCCTGGGCCCCCGGGGGGCGCAGCACTGAAGCTTTCTTT. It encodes CAWAPGGRSTEAFF.

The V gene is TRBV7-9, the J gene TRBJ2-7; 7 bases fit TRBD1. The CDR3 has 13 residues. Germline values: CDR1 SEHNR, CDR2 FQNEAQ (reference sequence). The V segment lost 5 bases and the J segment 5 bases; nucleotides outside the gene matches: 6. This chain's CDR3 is CASSPGQAHEQYF. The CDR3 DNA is TGTGCCAGCAGCCCAGGACAGGCCCACGAGCAGTACTTC.

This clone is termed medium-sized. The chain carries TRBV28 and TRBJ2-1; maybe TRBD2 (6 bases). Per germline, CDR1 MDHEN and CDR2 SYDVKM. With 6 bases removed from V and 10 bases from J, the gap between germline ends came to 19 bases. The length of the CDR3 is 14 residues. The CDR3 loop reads CASRRRESSREQFF. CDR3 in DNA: TGTGCCAGCAGAAGGCGGGAAAGCTCAAGGGAGCAGTTCTTC.

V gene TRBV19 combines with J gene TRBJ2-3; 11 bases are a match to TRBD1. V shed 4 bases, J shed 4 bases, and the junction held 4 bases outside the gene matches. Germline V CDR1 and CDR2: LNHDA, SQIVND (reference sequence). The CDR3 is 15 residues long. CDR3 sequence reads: CASSRDRGLPDTQYF. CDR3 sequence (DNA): TGTGCCAGTAGTAGGGACAGGGGGTTACCAGATACGCAGTATTTT. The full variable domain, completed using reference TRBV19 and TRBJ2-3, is DGGITQSPKYLFRKEGQNVTLSCEQNLNHDAMYWYRQDPGQGLRLIYYSQIVNDFQKGDIAEGYSVSREKKESFPLTVTSAQKNPTAFYLCASSRDRGLPDTQYFGPGTRLTVL.

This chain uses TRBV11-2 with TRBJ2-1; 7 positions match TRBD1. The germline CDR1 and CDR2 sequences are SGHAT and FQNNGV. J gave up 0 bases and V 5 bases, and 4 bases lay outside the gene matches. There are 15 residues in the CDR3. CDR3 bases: TGTGCCAGCAGCCCCACAGGGGCCTCCTACAATGAGCAGTTCTTC. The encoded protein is CASSPTGASYNEQFF.